In its sample, the clone carrying this T cell receptor beta chain was seen a few times. The antigen is undetermined. The source of the sample is a study of T cells after yellow fever vaccination. Universal primer sites and UMIs were introduced during 5'RACE template-switching synthesis of TCR cDNA. MiXCR, applied by TCRdb to the 5' RACE reads, yields one record per CDR3 protein. This sample yields roughly 520,000 distinct CDR3 sequences, of which 20% to 25% are seen a single time; about 16% belongs to the top ten. The CDR3 runs to 15 residues. V trimming: 7 bases; J trimming: 2 bases; junction bases outside the gene matches: 8. The germline gives CDR1 SGHRS, CDR2 YFSETQ. The study, taken as a whole, reports: Across the CD4 and CD8 compartments, a small share of clonotypes was present in both. The secondary T-cell response peaked on day 5, not day 15, but was weaker.

This TCR derives from a young man who received the YFV17D yellow fever vaccine. The chain uses TRBV5-1 and TRBJ2-2, with 7 bases fitting TRBD1. This material consisted of PBMCs, taken approximately 22 days after the first yellow fever vaccination. CDR3 amino acids: CASLDTGANTGELFF. In DNA, the CDR3 is TGCGCCAGCCTTGACACAGGGGCAAACACCGGGGAGCTGTTTTTT.